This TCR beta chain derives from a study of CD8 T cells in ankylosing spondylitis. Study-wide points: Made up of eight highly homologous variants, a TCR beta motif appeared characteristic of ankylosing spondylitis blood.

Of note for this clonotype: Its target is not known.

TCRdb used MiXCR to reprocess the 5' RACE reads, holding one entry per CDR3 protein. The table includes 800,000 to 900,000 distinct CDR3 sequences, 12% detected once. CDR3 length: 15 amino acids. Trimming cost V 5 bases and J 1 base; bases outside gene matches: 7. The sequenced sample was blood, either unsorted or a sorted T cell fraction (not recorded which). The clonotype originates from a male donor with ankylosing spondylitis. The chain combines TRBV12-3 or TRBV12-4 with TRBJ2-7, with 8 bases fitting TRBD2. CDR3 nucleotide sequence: TGTGCCAGCAGTCCGAGGACTAGCAGGTCCTACGAGCAGTACTTC. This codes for CASSPRTSRSYEQYF.